The present entry profiles one TCR beta chain with its context. This CDR3 comprises 15 residues. Germline CDR1 LGHDT, CDR2 YNNKEL (reference sequence). Trimming cost V 3 bases and J 4 bases, with 10 bases left between them. The sample originates from a study of blood T cell repertoires in COVID-19. Turning to the study itself: From the United States, Italy and Spain came samples of acute and convalescent COVID-19.

Only in-frame clones appear in the TCRdb table, and some are missing; sequencing was by immunoSEQ multiplex PCR. Among fewer than 250,000 clones, 65% to 85% were seen once, and the ten largest hold around 3.5%. The TCR sequence derives from a woman in her twenties or thirties who had recovered from COVID-19. The sample taken for sequencing was PBMCs or T cells enriched from blood (not recorded which). The rearrangement uses TRBV3-1 (or the pseudogene TRBV3-2) and TRBJ2-6, with D unclear. The CDR3 DNA reads as TGTGCCAGCAGCCAGTCTGCGCCCGGGGCCAACGTCCTGACTTTC. Protein: CASSQSAPGANVLTF.